What follows are 22 T cell receptor beta chains derived from one specimen sequenced in a study of blood T cells in healthy people across ages. With a J-beta primer mix and a sample-barcoded 5' primer, a second PCR ran roughly 6 to 11 cycles. A single record per CDR3 protein comes from TCRdb applying MiXCR to the 5' RACE reads. The sample contains 1.8 million or so distinct CDR3 sequences, 35% to 50% of which appear only once. Sequenced sample: blood. Receptors originate from a human donor in good health.

The chain combines TRBV20-1 with TRBJ1-1, with a possible D match to TRBD1 (5 bases). Germline lookup yields CDR1 DFQATT and CDR2 SNEGSKA (reference sequence). The CDR3 runs to 14 residues. The V end was cut by 0 bases, the J end by 3 bases, with 11 bases between. The CDR3 DNA reads TGCAGTGCTAGAGATGGGGACCGGTACACTGAAGCTTTCTTT. As protein: CSARDGDRYTEAFF.

CDR3 in DNA: TGTGCCATCTCTCCAGGGGATCGCCATGAGCAGTTCTTC. Its translation is CAISPGDRHEQFF. The chain has TRBV24-1 and TRBJ2-1, with a possible D match to TRBD1 (6 bases). The germline V gene encodes CDR1 KGHDR and CDR2 SFDVKD. Deletions cut 11 bases from V and 8 bases from J, with 18 bases between. The CDR3 totals 13 residues.

V usage is TRBV6-2 or TRBV6-3 and J usage is TRBJ1-1, with no clear D. The V end was cut by 10 bases, the J end by 4 bases, with 16 bases between. The length of the CDR3 is 13 residues. From germline, CDR1 is MNHEY and CDR2 SVGEGT. This CDR3 is CATLPGASTEAFF. The CDR3 nucleotides are TGTGCCACTTTACCGGGTGCCTCCACTGAAGCTTTCTTT.

Notes on this clonotype: An end of the junction differs from the germline gene, which may be a read error. This sequence joins TRBV20-1 and TRBJ1-2; no clear D gene. Germline V lookup: CDR1 DFQATT, CDR2 SNEGSKA (reference sequence). This CDR3 is built from 12 residues. Here the CDR3 DNA reads TGCAGGGCTAGAGGAGCTAACGGTCTCTACACCTTC. Its protein is CRARGANGLYTF.

J is TRBJ1-2 and V is TRBV9; D not resolved. Deletions cut 4 bases from V and 2 bases from J, with 12 bases between. CDR3 length equals 14 residues. The V gene's germline CDR1 is SGDLS and CDR2 YYNGEE. In nucleotides, the CDR3 is TGTGCCAGCAGCACTACCGGACGGAACTATGGCTACACCTTC. Its translation: CASSTTGRNYGYTF. The whole variable domain, filled in from reference TRBV9 and TRBJ1-2, reads DSGVTQTPKHLITATGQRVTLRCSPRSGDLSVYWYQQSLDQGLQFLIQYYNGEERAKGNILERFSAQQFPDLHSELNLSSLELGDSALYFCASSTTGRNYGYTFGSGTRLTVV.

The chain carries TRBV28 and TRBJ2-1, with D unresolved. CDR1 is MDHEN and CDR2 is SYDVKM in the germline V gene. CDR3 length equals 13 residues. V lost 3 bases and J lost 5, with 8 bases in between. The CDR3 coding sequence is TGTGCCAGCAGTTTTAACAGCAACAATGAGCAGTTCTTC. This encodes CASSFNSNNEQFF.

This chain links TRBV7-3 with TRBJ1-2; 7 bases line up with TRBD1. Trimming took 0 bases from V and 8 from J; bases not matched to a gene: 9. CDR3 size: 15 residues. Germline V CDR1 and CDR2: SGHTA, FQGTGA. The CDR3 DNA follows: TGTGCCAGCAGCTTAACGGGACAGAGGCTCGAGGGCTACACCTTC. Translating it yields CASSLTGQRLEGYTF.

This clonotype was picked up many times. The chain is built from TRBV20-1 and TRBJ2-7; D possibly corresponds to TRBD2 (5 bases). V lost 0 bases to trimming and J lost 4 bases, with 16 bases between them. This CDR3 contains 15 residues. CDR1 DFQATT and CDR2 SNEGSKA come from the germline V gene (reference sequence). The CDR3 reads CSARDPRATIYEQYF. The CDR3 nucleotides read TGCAGTGCTAGAGATCCGAGGGCGACGATTTACGAGCAGTACTTC.

CDR3 amino acids: CAISEAVSPLHF. The CDR3 coding sequence is TGTGCCATCAGTGAGGCAGTTTCACCCCTCCACTTT. The chain uses TRBV10-3 and TRBJ1-6, with no clear D. This CDR3 has 12 amino acids. Trimming cost V 2 bases and J 9 bases, with 5 bases left between them. The germline V gene encodes CDR1 ENHRY and CDR2 SYGVKD.

This clonotype was seen more than once but under ten times. The chain is built from TRBV28 and TRBJ2-5, with 12 nucleotides matching TRBD1. Germline CDR1 and CDR2: MDHEN and SYDVKM. Trimming took 6 bases from V and 5 from J; bases not matched to a gene: 13. CDR3 length equals 17 residues. CDR3 protein: CASSSGQGARRQETQYF. CDR3 DNA sequence: TGTGCCAGCAGCTCGGGACAGGGGGCGCGTAGGCAGGAGACCCAGTACTTC.

Only a few counts were recorded for this clonotype. For the CDR3, the DNA is TGTGCCAGCAGCTTTAGGGGACGACTTGAAGCCCACGAGCAGTACTTC. Translation gives CASSFRGRLEAHEQYF. This sequence joins TRBV5-6 and TRBJ2-7, with D perhaps being TRBD1 or TRBD2 (5 bases each). The germline V gene encodes CDR1 SGHDT and CDR2 YYEEEE. The V end lost 2 bases, the J end lost 5 bases, and 20 bases lay between the germline ends. The CDR3 consists of 16 residues.

This clonotype was observed a handful of times. This chain links TRBV7-2 with TRBJ1-2, with D maybe TRBD1 (6 bases). CDR3 length: 15 amino acids. Germline values: CDR1 SGHTA, CDR2 FQGNSA. V was pared by 5 bases and J by 8 bases, with 21 bases between. Here the CDR3 DNA reads TGTGCCAGCAGCAATTCCCACAGGGCCGAGGGAGGCTACACCTTC. It specifies CASSNSHRAEGGYTF.

This clonotype was recorded a few times. This chain uses TRBV29-1 with TRBJ1-1; tentatively, D is TRBD1 (6 bases). Trimming pared 7 bases from V and 5 bases from J, leaving 17 bases between. This CDR3 is built from 13 residues. Germline values: CDR1 SQVTM, CDR2 ANQGSEA. CDR3 region: CSAITGSETEAFF. Written as DNA, the CDR3 is TGCAGCGCGATTACAGGGAGTGAGACTGAAGCTTTCTTT. The full variable domain, rest sourced from reference TRBV29-1 and TRBJ1-1, is SAVISQKPSRDICQRGTSLTIQCQVDSQVTMMFWYRQQPGQSLTLIATANQGSEATYESGFVIDKFPISRPNLTFSTLTVSNMSPEDSSIYLCSAITGSETEAFFGQGTRLTVV.

A single count supports this clonotype. The chain has TRBV7-9 and TRBJ2-3; D is ambiguous. Germline CDR1 is SEHNR and CDR2 is FQNEAQ (reference sequence). CDR3 length: 12 residues. V lost 5 bases to trimming and J lost 6 bases, with 9 bases between them. Written as DNA, the CDR3 is TGTGCCAGCAGCATTATAAGGGATACGCAGTATTTT. Translation: CASSIIRDTQYF.

The genes are TRBV10-3 and TRBJ2-3, with no clear D. Per the germline V gene, CDR1 is ENHRY and CDR2 is SYGVKD. The V end lost 10 bases, the J end lost 1 base, and 15 bases lay between the germline ends. This CDR3 has 14 residues. The CDR3 loop is CATRPSGGTDTQYF. CDR3 in DNA: TGTGCCACCCGACCCTCAGGAGGCACAGATACGCAGTATTTT.

The chain joins TRBV5-1 to TRBJ1-3; 7 positions agree with TRBD1. V shed 4 bases, J shed 2 bases, and the junction held 6 bases outside the gene matches. CDR3 length equals 15 residues. In germline, CDR1 is SGHRS, CDR2 YFSETQ. CDR3 in DNA: TGCGCCAGCAGCCAGGGTACAGGGGCTGGAAACACCATATATTTT. Amino acid sequence: CASSQGTGAGNTIYF.

The rearrangement links TRBV6-1 to TRBJ2-5; 7 bases agree with TRBD1. Per the germline V gene, CDR1 is MNHNS and CDR2 is SASEGT. The CDR3 has 14 amino acids. V was pared by 2 bases and J by 5 bases, with 5 bases of the junction left unmatched. The CDR3 DNA sequence: TGTGCCAGCAGTGAAACAGGGGTCCGGGAGACCCAGTACTTC. Translating gives CASSETGVRETQYF.

This clonotype has just a few counts. The V gene is TRBV6-1, the J gene TRBJ1-6; D might be TRBD1 (5 bases). The germline V and J ends were trimmed by 8 bases and 8 bases, with 19 bases remaining between them. In germline, CDR1 is MNHNS, CDR2 SASEGT. The CDR3 runs 15 residues. The CDR3 region is CASGGWDLGYSPLHF. The DNA for the CDR3 is TGTGCCAGCGGAGGATGGGACCTAGGATATTCACCCCTCCACTTT.

This clonotype showed up just a few times. This chain joins TRBV30 and TRBJ2-5; D call uncertain. Trimming removed 2 bases from V and 13 bases from J, with 14 bases in between. The CDR3 extends over 11 amino acids. Germline V CDR1 and CDR2: GTSNPN, SVGIG (reference sequence). The CDR3 sequence: CAWSPASYPYF. CDR3 bases: TGTGCCTGGAGTCCCGCCTCATACCCGTACTTC. Drawing the rest from reference TRBV30 and TRBJ2-5, the complete variable domain is SQTIHQWPATLVQPVGSPLSLECTVEGTSNPNLYWYRQAAGRGLQLLFYSVGIGQISSEVPQNLSASRPQDRQFILSSKKLLLSDSGFYLCAWSPASYPYFGPGTRLLVL.

The V call is TRBV5-1, the J call TRBJ2-4, with D possibly being TRBD1 (6 bases). The CDR3 covers 14 residues. CDR1 SGHRS and CDR2 YFSETQ come from the germline V gene. Deletions cut 3 bases from V and 13 bases from J, with 20 bases between. The DNA for the CDR3 is TGCGCCAGCAGCTCCTGGGGACAAGGTGAAAAGCAGTACTTC. Protein product: CASSSWGQGEKQYF. Full variable domain (rest looked up from reference TRBV5-1 and TRBJ2-4): KAGVTQTPRYLIKTRGQQVTLSCSPISGHRSVSWYQQTPGQGLQFLFEYFSETQRNKGNFPGRFSGRQFSNSRSEMNVSTLELGDSALYLCASSSWGQGEKQYFGAGTRLSVL.

This chain connects TRBV29-1 to TRBJ2-1, with D tentatively TRBD1 or TRBD2 (5 bases each). Germline V gene sequence: CDR1 SQVTM, CDR2 ANQGSEA. The CDR3 length is 13 residues. V lost 3 bases and J 5 bases, leaving 11 bases between the germline ends. The CDR3 region has the DNA TGCAGCGTTGAGGGACCGGACAACAATGAGCAGTTCTTC. Translated, it gives CSVEGPDNNEQFF.

The chain links TRBV4-2 to TRBJ2-5, with 10 bases identical to TRBD2. Trimming cost V 1 base and J 4 bases; bases outside gene matches: 3. Looked up from germline, CDR1 is LGHNA and CDR2 is YNFKEQ. The CDR3 covers 15 residues. The CDR3 sequence: CASSQVQRGGETQYF. CDR3 in DNA: TGTGCCAGCAGCCAAGTCCAGCGGGGGGGAGAGACCCAGTACTTC.